This T cell receptor (beta chain) originates from a study of control samples from healthy donors and cancer patients. Germline CDR1 and CDR2: SQVTM and ANQGSEA. V was shortened by 2 bases and J by 1 base, with 11 bases between the two germline ends. This CDR3 spans 14 amino acids. Some clones are missing from TCRdb's copy, which holds only in-frame ones; the method was immunoSEQ multiplex PCR. The data show 100,000 or so clones, roughly 82% seen once. Specimen: blood. The V call is TRBV29-1, the J call TRBJ1-1, with D perhaps matching TRBD1 (5 bases). The TCR was taken from a woman aged 60-75 years in good health. CDR3 amino acids: CSVELGVRNTEAFF. The CDR3 region has the DNA TGCAGCGTTGAATTGGGGGTAAGGAACACTGAAGCTTTCTTT.